Presented here are 24 T cell receptor beta chains from one specimen sequenced in a study of T cells after yellow fever vaccination (dated by TCRdb to the late 2010s). The library was produced with 5' RACE. The run used an Illumina HiSeq 2500. The public reads were quality trimmed at Q25 with fastp and then assembled into clones with MiXCR by TCRdb, keeping productive beta chains. Entries that share a CDR3 protein sequence are merged under the most common genes and DNA. The sample includes approximately 70,000 distinct CDR3 sequences, with just over 6.5% observed a single time. The ten largest make up 35% to 40% of the sample. The sample's treatment or condition, from its label and the paper: live attenuated yellow fever vaccine strain. Material: CD8+ T cells sorted from PBMCs, obtained around 45 days after the first yellow fever vaccination. The receptor set was obtained from a man aged 18 to 30 who received the YFV17D yellow fever vaccine.

Here the CDR3 reads CASSQPGLAGEQFF. The CDR3 coding sequence is TGCGCCAGCAGCCAGCCCGGACTAGCGGGGGAGCAGTTCTTC. The rearrangement uses TRBV4-1 and TRBJ2-1; 12 nucleotides match TRBD2. This CDR3 has 14 amino acids. Per the germline V gene, CDR1 is MGHRA and CDR2 is YSYEKL. V lost 3 bases and J lost 10; bases outside the gene matches: 4.

On this clonotype itself: This may stem from a read error, because a much larger clone lies one nucleotide away. V is TRBV9 and J is TRBJ2-3, with a tentative D call TRBD2 (5 bases). There are 14 residues in the CDR3. Germline CDR1 and CDR2: SGDLS and YYNGEE. The CDR3 sequence: CTSSTPREGYTQYF. CDR3 nucleotides: TGTACCAGCAGCACGCCCCGGGAAGGGTATACGCAGTATTTT.

The table lists this clonotype with a few counts. This rearrangement joins TRBV7-9 to TRBJ2-1, with TRBD1 matching over 8 bases. The CDR3 extends over 16 amino acids. The germline gives CDR1 SEHNR, CDR2 FQNEAQ (reference sequence). V shed 4 bases, J shed 0 bases, and the junction held 5 bases outside the gene matches. CDR3 region: CASSSFGTGSYNEQFF. CDR3 bases: TGTGCCAGCAGCTCATTCGGGACAGGCTCCTACAATGAGCAGTTCTTC.

The chain joins TRBV7-9 to TRBJ1-6; weak D call: TRBD1 (5 bases). This CDR3 comprises 15 residues. Germline values: CDR1 SEHNR, CDR2 FQNEAQ (reference sequence). Trimming took off 2 bases at V and 5 bases at J, with 10 bases between the two ends. CDR3 region: CASSLLGQDNSPLHF. CDR3 coding DNA: TGTGCCAGCAGCTTACTGGGGCAGGATAATTCACCCCTCCACTTT.

The table lists this clonotype with many counts. This chain connects TRBV6-5 to TRBJ2-2; no firm D call. With 2 bases removed from V and 6 bases from J, the gap between germline ends came to 10 bases. Germline V gives CDR1 MNHEY, CDR2 SVGAGI. The CDR3 length is 14 residues. CDR3 sequence (DNA): TGTGCCAGCAGTTACGGTCAGCTGCCCGGGGAGCTGTTTTTT. As protein: CASSYGQLPGELFF.

This clonotype has ten or more counts. The V call is TRBV6-4, the J call TRBJ2-1, with TRBD2 matching over 12 bases. CDR1 is MRHNA and CDR2 is SNTAGT in the germline V gene. There are 14 residues in the CDR3. Unmatched junction bases numbered 3, after V lost 6 bases and J lost 6 bases. CDR3 protein: CASSPSGGANEQFF. The CDR3 DNA is TGTGCCAGCAGCCCTAGCGGGGGGGCCAATGAGCAGTTCTTC.

This clonotype was counted a few times. The chain couples TRBV7-9 to TRBJ2-2; 8 nucleotides match TRBD1. V was clipped by 5 bases and J by 1 base; unmatched bases: 0. CDR3 length: 14 amino acids. Germline assignment: CDR1 SEHNR and CDR2 FQNEAQ (reference sequence). CDR3 sequence reads: CASSGQGNTGELFF. CDR3 sequence (DNA): TGTGCCAGCAGCGGACAGGGGAACACCGGGGAGCTGTTTTTT.

The chain couples TRBV18 to TRBJ2-1; D remains unclear. Germline CDR1 reads KGHSH; CDR2 reads LQKENI. The CDR3 consists of 15 residues. The V and J ends lost 5 bases and 0 bases respectively, with 11 bases between them. In DNA form, the CDR3 reads TGTGCCAGCTCAATCCCGTGGAGCTCCTACAATGAGCAGTTCTTC. As protein: CASSIPWSSYNEQFF.

The table lists this clonotype with many counts. The CDR3 loop reads CSARDRRREATDTQYF. The CDR3 nucleotides read TGCAGTGCTAGAGATCGTAGACGGGAGGCCACAGATACGCAGTATTTT. This rearrangement joins TRBV20-1 to TRBJ2-3, with 7 bases fitting TRBD2. The V gene end was trimmed by 0 bases and the J gene end by 2 bases; junction bases not matched to a gene: 8. The CDR3 runs to 16 residues. Germline V CDR1 and CDR2: DFQATT, SNEGSKA (reference sequence).

Ten or more counts support this clonotype. V and J are TRBV29-1 and TRBJ1-1, with TRBD1 matching over 7 bases. This CDR3 has 13 residues. The trim removed 6 bases at V and 2 bases at J, leaving 6 bases unmatched. Looked up from germline, CDR1 is SQVTM and CDR2 is ANQGSEA. CDR3 nucleotides: TGCAGCGTGATAGGGGGCCCCAACACTGAAGCTTTCTTT. As protein: CSVIGGPNTEAFF.

This clonotype appeared many times. The chain links TRBV5-1 to TRBJ1-1; D not resolved. Germline CDR1 SGHRS, CDR2 YFSETQ. CDR3 length: 13 amino acids. Trimming pared 6 bases from V and 4 bases from J, leaving 13 bases between. Here the CDR3 reads CASMLPGTTEAFF. In nucleotides, the CDR3 is TGCGCCAGCATGCTTCCCGGCACCACTGAAGCTTTCTTT.

V gene TRBV19 combines with J gene TRBJ1-1; 7 nucleotides align to TRBD1. Looked up from germline, CDR1 is LNHDA and CDR2 is SQIVND (reference sequence). V was clipped by 6 bases and J by 5 bases; unmatched bases: 3. The CDR3 extends over 12 amino acids. The CDR3 nucleotides are TGTGCCAGTAGAGGGGGCAGGACTGAAGCTTTCTTT. This codes for CASRGGRTEAFF.

This clonotype was counted at least ten times. The CDR3 region is CASSYSTAASTGELFF. The DNA of the CDR3 is TGTGCCAGCAGTTACTCGACGGCGGCGAGCACCGGGGAGCTGTTTTTT. The chain couples TRBV6-5 to TRBJ2-2, with D hard to call. The CDR3 is 16 amino acids. Germline V gene data show CDR1 as MNHEY and CDR2 as SVGAGI. V gave up 0 bases and J gave up 4 bases, with 12 bases separating them.

This clonotype was seen ten or more times. V is TRBV5-1 and J is TRBJ1-1, with D unclear. The CDR3 loop spans 12 amino acids. The germline V and J ends were trimmed by 0 bases and 8 bases, with 8 bases remaining between them. CDR1 and CDR2 (germline): SGHRS, YFSETQ. CDR3 loop: CASSLASDEAFF. The CDR3 coding sequence is TGCGCCAGCAGCTTGGCTTCCGACGAAGCTTTCTTT.

This clonotype was seen ten or more times. The chain recombines TRBV29-1 with TRBJ2-4; D is ambiguous. Germline V gene sequence: CDR1 SQVTM, CDR2 ANQGSEA. V lost 7 bases to trimming and J lost 7 bases, with 11 bases between them. CDR3 length: 11 residues. CDR3 residues: CSGNEGNIQYF. CDR3 nucleotide sequence: TGCAGCGGGAATGAAGGGAACATTCAGTACTTC.

This clonotype turned up a few times. The CDR3 reads CAFCLNPVGREGTDTQYF. The CDR3 nucleotides are TGTGCCTTCTGTTTAAATCCCGTGGGCAGGGAGGGGACAGATACGCAGTATTTT. The V call is TRBV2, the J call TRBJ2-3; 7 bases are a match to TRBD2. This CDR3 has 18 amino acids. The ends lost 11 bases at V and 3 bases at J; junction bases unmatched: 23. The V gene's germline CDR1 is SNHLY and CDR2 FYNNEI.

Many counts were recorded for this clonotype. J is TRBJ2-7 and V is TRBV7-9; 7 positions agree with TRBD1. CDR1 and CDR2 (germline): SEHNR, FQNEAQ (reference sequence). The CDR3 covers 12 residues. V shed 4 bases and J 3 bases; nucleotides not matched to a gene: 0. CDR3 bases: TGTGCCAGCAGCTGGGACAGCTACGAGCAGTACTTC. Amino acid sequence: CASSWDSYEQYF.

This clonotype was detected ten times or more. The rearrangement joins TRBV7-6 to TRBJ2-3, with 9 bases fitting TRBD2. V gave up 4 bases and J gave up 4 bases; unmatched junction bases: 3. The germline gives CDR1 SGHVS, CDR2 FNYEAQ. The CDR3 totals 14 residues. Written as DNA, the CDR3 is TGTGCCAGCAGCTACGGCGGGGGGGCAGATACGCAGTATTTT. Protein product: CASSYGGGADTQYF.

This clonotype was detected ten times or more. The rearrangement links TRBV11-2 to TRBJ2-2; D gene uncertain. Germline CDR1 and CDR2: SGHAT and FQNNGV. CDR3 size: 13 residues. V was shortened by 5 bases and J by 3 bases, with 7 bases between the two germline ends. The CDR3 loop is CASSGLYTGELFF. The CDR3 region has the DNA TGTGCCAGCAGCGGTTTGTACACCGGGGAGCTGTTTTTT.

This clonotype came up a few times. The genes are TRBV12-3 or TRBV12-4 and TRBJ1-2; weak D call: TRBD1 (5 bases). Trimming left V 7 bases short and J 6 bases short, with 21 bases between. There are 15 residues in the CDR3. Written as DNA, the CDR3 is TGTGCCAGCACCCTGACAGTCACGGGGGGTAATGGCTACACCTTC. This gives the protein CASTLTVTGGNGYTF.

This clonotype was counted many times. This rearrangement joins TRBV4-1 to TRBJ1-2; the match to TRBD1 covers 7 bases. Germline-derived CDR1 and CDR2 are MGHRA and YSYEKL. The CDR3 extends over 16 amino acids. V dropped 0 bases and J dropped 0; count of bases not matched to a gene: 4. As DNA, the CDR3 is TGCGCCAGCAGCCAAGAGGCAGGGGGTTCTAACTATGGCTACACCTTC. Its translation: CASSQEAGGSNYGYTF.

The sample holds a few counts of this clonotype. V gene TRBV6-5 combines with J gene TRBJ1-2; TRBD1 matches at 8 bases. Per the germline V gene, CDR1 is MNHEY and CDR2 is SVGAGI. The ends lost 4 bases at V and 3 bases at J; junction bases unmatched: 4. This CDR3 has 14 residues. CDR3 DNA sequence: TGTGCCAGCAGTTGGACAGGGACCGACTATGGCTACACCTTC. This encodes CASSWTGTDYGYTF.

This clonotype showed up many times. The chain combines TRBV12-3 or TRBV12-4 with TRBJ2-3, with unresolved D. Trimming pared 2 bases from V and 3 bases from J, leaving 18 bases between. This CDR3 has 17 residues. CDR3 protein: CASSLSPLSNRTDTQYF. The CDR3 DNA sequence: TGTGCCAGCAGTTTATCCCCTTTATCAAACCGTACAGATACGCAGTATTTT.

There are many counts of this clonotype. The rearrangement joins TRBV4-3 to TRBJ2-2, with 8 bases that match TRBD1. The trim removed 4 bases at V and 4 bases at J, leaving 5 bases unmatched. The CDR3 extends over 15 amino acids. CDR1 is LGHNA and CDR2 is YSLEER in the germline V gene. CDR3 coding DNA: TGCGCCAGCAGCCCCCGGGACAGGACCACCGGGGAGCTGTTTTTT. Translated: CASSPRDRTTGELFF.